One sample yielded the 20 T cell receptor beta chains listed below, sequenced in a study of blood T cells in healthy people across ages. It was with a sample-barcoded 5' primer and a J-beta primer mix that a second PCR of about 7 to 12 cycles was run. MiXCR, applied by TCRdb to the 5' RACE reads, yields one record per CDR3 protein. The data show 800,000 to 950,000 distinct CDR3 sequences, 25% to 30% seen once. Another study also made use of these data, one on T cells of mothers and their children.

The source material was blood. Every receptor here comes from a woman aged 40 to 55 in good health.

As concerns this clonotype: An end of the junction does not agree with germline; a read error may underlie this. The chain joins TRBV13 to TRBJ2-7, with D possibly matching TRBD1 (6 bases). CDR1 is PRHDT and CDR2 is FYEKMQ in the germline V gene (reference sequence). The CDR3 runs 11 residues. DNA of the CDR3: TGTGCCAGCAGCCCCAAGACAGGCCTGCACTTC. Translated, it gives CASSPKTGLHF.

The genes are TRBV20-1 and TRBJ1-2; TRBD1 might be the D (5 bases). Trimming shortened V by 3 bases and J by 13 bases, and 15 bases separated the two germline ends. Per the germline V gene, CDR1 is DFQATT and CDR2 is SNEGSKA (reference sequence). The CDR3 is made up of 11 amino acids. As DNA, the CDR3 is TGCAGTGCTAGTCGTGCAGGGCCGTCCACCTTC. Protein product: CSASRAGPSTF.

This clonotype was seen a few times. This chain uses TRBV2 with TRBJ2-3; no reliable D call. Germline assignment: CDR1 SNHLY and CDR2 FYNNEI. V lost 8 bases, J lost 4 bases, and 7 bases lay in between. The CDR3 runs 11 residues. DNA of the CDR3: TGTGCCAGCGAGGCGGCAGATACGCAGTATTTT. Its protein is CASEAADTQYF.

This clonotype was counted a few times. The chain combines TRBV28 with TRBJ2-4; no clear D gene. The last part of the DNA fits TRBJ2-7 better; the J call may be wrong. CDR1 and CDR2 from the germline V gene are MDHEN and SYDVKM. The CDR3 totals 15 residues. Written as DNA, the CDR3 is TGTGCCAGCAGTTTGGCTCCTGGCCGGGTCGACGAGCAGTACTTC. It yields the protein CASSLAPGRVDEQYF.

The chain has TRBV28 and TRBJ1-1; tentatively, D is TRBD1 (6 bases). The germline gives CDR1 MDHEN, CDR2 SYDVKM. The CDR3 totals 14 residues. Trimming pared 2 bases from V and 4 bases from J, leaving 11 bases between. This chain's CDR3 is CASSLAGVLTEAFF. The CDR3 region has the DNA TGTGCCAGCAGTTTAGCAGGGGTCCTCACTGAAGCTTTCTTT.

This clonotype was found a few times. The CDR3: CASSQEELAAGYNEQFF. In nucleotides, the CDR3 is TGTGCCAGCAGCCAAGAAGAGCTAGCGGCGGGTTATAATGAGCAGTTCTTC. The rearrangement joins TRBV3-1 to TRBJ2-1, with 7 bases fitting TRBD2. The ends lost 0 bases at V and 7 bases at J; junction bases unmatched: 12. Germline values: CDR1 LGHDT, CDR2 YNNKEL (reference sequence). CDR3 length: 17 amino acids.

The CDR3 region is CASSLAGEGFGYTF. The CDR3 DNA reads as TGTGCCAGCAGCTTAGCTGGAGAAGGATTTGGCTACACCTTC. This rearrangement joins TRBV7-2 to TRBJ1-2; D is undetermined. Germline V lookup: CDR1 SGHTA, CDR2 FQGNSA. Trimming stripped 0 bases from V and 7 bases from J, with 12 bases between. The CDR3 contains 14 residues.

This clonotype appeared a few times. J is TRBJ1-1 and V is TRBV12-3 or TRBV12-4, with unresolved D. The V end was cut by 4 bases, the J end by 0 bases, with 12 bases between. The CDR3 sequence is 15 residues long. Written as DNA, the CDR3 is TGTGCCAGCAGTTCGGTCAATAGGGTGAACACTGAAGCTTTCTTT. Protein: CASSSVNRVNTEAFF.

This clonotype occurred many times. This chain uses TRBV7-9 with TRBJ1-4; a weak D match, TRBD1 (5 bases). V dropped 3 bases and J dropped 14 bases, with 10 bases sitting between them. Germline V gene lookup returns CDR1 SEHNR and CDR2 FQNEAQ (reference sequence). This CDR3 is built from 11 residues. Here the CDR3 reads CASSFGGYLFF. CDR3 sequence (DNA): TGTGCCAGCAGCTTTGGGGGTTACCTGTTTTTT.

As for this clonotype: Possible read error: a much larger clone is one base away. This chain connects TRBV20-1 to TRBJ2-3; D uncertain. The length of the CDR3 is 11 residues. The germline gives CDR1 DFQATT, CDR2 SNEGSKA (reference sequence). Between the trimmed V and J ends, which lost 1 base and 5 bases, there was a span of 4 bases. CDR3 coding DNA: TGCAGTGCTAGAGGGGGAGATACGCAGTATTTT. Amino acid sequence: CSARGGDTQYF.

This clonotype was seen many times. The gene calls are TRBV7-8 and TRBJ2-7; the D gene is possibly TRBD1 (6 bases). Trimming cost V 4 bases and J 2 bases, with 15 bases left between them. CDR3 length equals 15 residues. The germline gives CDR1 SGHVS, CDR2 FQNEAQ. CDR3 in DNA: TGTGCCAGCAGCTCCTCAGGGGTTCGACCCTACGAGCAGTACTTC. This translates into CASSSSGVRPYEQYF. Full variable domain (missing parts from reference TRBV7-8 and TRBJ2-7): GAGVSQSPRYKVAKRGQDVALRCDPISGHVSLFWYQQALGQGPEFLTYFQNEAQLDKSGLPSDRFFAERPEGSVSTLKIQRTQQEDSAVYLCASSSSGVRPYEQYFGPGTRLTVT.

This clonotype was counted many times. The chain carries TRBV20-1 and TRBJ2-7; TRBD1 matches at 7 bases. The J call is uncertain, as TRBJ2-5 better fits the DNA end. CDR3 size: 14 residues. CDR1 and CDR2 from the germline V gene are DFQATT and SNEGSKA (reference sequence). The CDR3 sequence is CSARRQGYLKTQYF. The CDR3 coding sequence is TGCAGTGCTAGGCGACAGGGATATCTCAAGACCCAGTACTTC.

V is TRBV20-1 and J is TRBJ2-3, with 9 bases matching TRBD1. With 5 bases clipped from V and 5 bases from J, the junction kept 5 bases outside the gene matches. The germline CDR1 and CDR2 sequences are DFQATT and SNEGSKA (reference sequence). This CDR3 has 13 amino acids. Written as DNA, the CDR3 is TGCAGTGCTGGACAGGGGAGTCTAGATACGCAGTATTTT. Its protein product is CSAGQGSLDTQYF.

This clonotype has at least ten counts. The chain has TRBV4-3 and TRBJ2-7; D unclear. Germline CDR1 LGHNA, CDR2 YSLEER. This CDR3 has 14 amino acids. Deletions cut 0 bases from V and 3 bases from J, with 9 bases between. CDR3 nucleotides: TGCGCCAGCAGCCAAGATCTCAATAACTACGAGCAGTACTTC. Amino acids: CASSQDLNNYEQYF.

The chain recombines TRBV12-3 or TRBV12-4 with TRBJ2-1; D remains ambiguous. V was clipped by 4 bases and J by 6 bases, with 7 bases between them. This CDR3 spans 12 amino acids. This chain's CDR3 is CASSSPTNEQFF. In DNA, the CDR3 is TGTGCCAGCAGTTCCCCAACCAATGAGCAGTTCTTC.

The V gene is TRBV5-1, the J gene TRBJ1-1; D ambiguous. CDR3 size: 13 residues. CDR1 is SGHRS and CDR2 is YFSETQ in the germline V gene. V was cut by 5 bases and J by 3 bases, with 11 bases left in between. CDR3 sequence (DNA): TGCGCCAGCAGTACAGAGGGTTACACTGAAGCTTTCTTT. Residues: CASSTEGYTEAFF.

This rearrangement joins TRBV4-1 to TRBJ2-4, with a possible D match to TRBD2 (6 bases). The CDR3 is 18 residues long. Trimming stripped 1 base from V and 1 base from J, with 17 bases between. Germline-derived CDR1 and CDR2 are MGHRA and YSYEKL. The CDR3 is CASSQGRPWGRAKNIQYF. CDR3 bases: TGCGCCAGCAGCCAAGGTCGTCCATGGGGGAGGGCCAAAAACATTCAGTACTTC.

In the case of this clonotype: An end of the junction differs from the germline gene, which may be a read error. This chain links TRBV6-5 with TRBJ2-4; tentative D call: TRBD2 (6 bases). Germline V gene lookup returns CDR1 MNHEY and CDR2 SVGAGI. The CDR3 covers 15 residues. CDR3 DNA: TGTGCCGGCAGGAATCTCGGGGGTACGAAAAACATTCAGTACTTC. Protein: CAGRNLGGTKNIQYF.

In this sample, this clonotype turned up many times. The chain couples TRBV28 to TRBJ2-7; TRBD1 matches at 7 bases. The CDR3 has 12 amino acids. The V gene end was trimmed by 4 bases and the J gene end by 6 bases; junction bases not matched to a gene: 3. Germline V gene sequence: CDR1 MDHEN, CDR2 SYDVKM. The chain's CDR3 is CASSSGTAEQYF. CDR3 DNA: TGTGCCAGCAGTTCCGGGACAGCCGAGCAGTACTTC.

V usage is TRBV20-1 and J usage is TRBJ2-1; 11 nucleotides line up with TRBD1. V lost 5 bases and J lost 9; bases outside the gene matches: 12. The CDR3 extends over 15 amino acids. Per germline, CDR1 DFQATT and CDR2 SNEGSKA (reference sequence). CDR3 sequence: CSAPSTRTGGIEQFF. CDR3 DNA: TGCAGTGCTCCCTCGACCCGGACAGGGGGCATTGAGCAGTTCTTC.